The 17 T cell receptor beta chains below were found in one sample sequenced in a study of OX40 agonist ivuxolimab in advanced cancers. Library prep was done by the immunoSEQ multiplex PCR assay. Sourced from immuneACCESS, this table was stored by TCRdb with only in-frame sequences that have V and J called. A share of the clones is absent; for the studies checked, an unresolved V gene accounts for under half, and the remainder has no known explanation. The sample has some 39,000 clones on record, 79% of them singletons. The ten largest clones add up to approximately 12% of the sample. Source: CD4+ or CD8+ T cells sorted from blood, taken in a trial of the OX40 agonist ivuxolimab. The source of these receptors is an adult with an advanced solid tumor such as melanoma, head and neck, liver or kidney cancer.

The J gene is TRBJ1-2, the V gene TRBV7-8; D is undetermined. The V gene's germline CDR1 is SGHVS and CDR2 FQNEAQ. There are 14 residues in the CDR3. Trimming took 5 bases from V and 6 from J, leaving 16 bases between them. CDR3 sequence (DNA): TGTGCCAGCAGCCTCCTAGCCCCTGAGAATGGCTACACCTTC. Translation gives CASSLLAPENGYTF.

The chain has TRBV19 and TRBJ1-5; D is unresolved. The CDR3 sequence is 14 residues long. Germline V gives CDR1 LNHDA, CDR2 SQIVND (reference sequence). V lost 3 bases and J lost 3, with 9 bases in between. CDR3 sequence reads: CASSIGRTNQPQHF. Here the CDR3 DNA reads TGTGCCAGTAGTATCGGCAGGACCAATCAGCCCCAGCATTTT.

This clone was counted a single time. The chain links TRBV19 to TRBJ1-3; no definite D call. The V gene lost 3 bases and the J gene lost 3 bases, with 6 bases spanning the gap. The CDR3 sequence is 13 residues long. Germline V CDR1 and CDR2: LNHDA, SQIVND (reference sequence). CDR3 loop: CASSMDRGNTIYF. The CDR3 region has the DNA TGTGCCAGTAGTATGGACCGTGGAAACACCATATATTTT.

The V gene is TRBV11-2, the J gene TRBJ2-4; TRBD2 matches 14 bases. The germline gives CDR1 SGHAT, CDR2 FQNNGV. The CDR3 totals 18 residues. V was pared by 5 bases and J by 0 bases, with 6 bases of the junction left unmatched. The DNA for the CDR3 is TGTGCCAGCAGCCTCCGGACTAGCGGGGGGTTAGCCAAAAACATTCAGTACTTC. This sequence encodes CASSLRTSGGLAKNIQYF.

Of note for this clone: A much larger clone differs by one base, so this may be a read error. The chain joins TRBV5-1 to TRBJ1-5; D is undetermined. The CDR3 is 16 residues long. Germline V gene lookup returns CDR1 SGHRS and CDR2 YFSETQ. Trimming took off 4 bases at V and 1 base at J, with 15 bases between the two ends. The CDR3 DNA is TGCGCCAGCAGCATCCGGATGGGCTTAAGCAATCAGCCCCAGCATTTT. This gives the protein CASSIRMGLSNQPQHF.

This clone was found a few times. The chain uses TRBV5-4 and TRBJ2-5, with 15 bases identical to TRBD2. The J segment lost 5 bases and the V segment lost 4 bases, leaving 9 bases of the junction unmatched. Germline V gene data show CDR1 as SGHNT and CDR2 as YYREEE (reference sequence). The CDR3 length is 17 residues. The DNA for the CDR3 is TGTGCCAGCAGCCATCCCGGACTAGCGGGGGGGCGTGAGACCCAGTACTTC. As protein: CASSHPGLAGGRETQYF.

The V gene is TRBV18, the J gene TRBJ2-7, with 10 bases matching TRBD2. Unmatched junction bases numbered 11, after V lost 6 bases and J lost 6 bases. CDR1 and CDR2 from the germline V gene are KGHSH and LQKENI. There are 15 residues in the CDR3. The CDR3 protein is CASSVRTSGETEQYF. The CDR3 DNA is TGTGCCAGCTCCGTCCGGACTAGCGGTGAGACCGAGCAGTACTTC.

The gene calls are TRBV19 and TRBJ2-7; the match to TRBD1 covers 7 bases. Germline lookup yields CDR1 LNHDA and CDR2 SQIVND (reference sequence). This CDR3 has 13 residues. V trimming: 9 bases; J trimming: 4 bases; junction bases outside the gene matches: 9. In nucleotides, the CDR3 is TGTGCCAGCTCGACAGGGTGGTTGTACGAGCAGTACTTC. Residues: CASSTGWLYEQYF.

The chain carries TRBV2 and TRBJ1-6; D not certain. Trimming stripped 6 bases from V and 8 bases from J, with 14 bases between. Germline V gene lookup returns CDR1 SNHLY and CDR2 FYNNEI. The CDR3 has 14 residues. For the CDR3, the DNA is TGTGCCAGCAGATTCGGGAGCTCGGATTCACCCCTCCACTTT. Its protein product is CASRFGSSDSPLHF.

Here the CDR3 DNA reads TGCGCCAGCAGCTTAGGTGGGGGAACTTTCTTT. Amino acids: CASSLGGGTFF. The chain recombines TRBV5-1 with TRBJ1-1; D is perhaps TRBD1 (5 bases). The germline V and J ends were trimmed by 2 bases and 12 bases, with 11 bases remaining between them. CDR3 size: 11 residues. The germline gives CDR1 SGHRS, CDR2 YFSETQ.

The table lists this clone with a few counts. The genes are TRBV10-3 and TRBJ1-2, with D perhaps matching TRBD1 (5 bases). Looked up from germline, CDR1 is ENHRY and CDR2 is SYGVKD. This CDR3 is 12 amino acids long. V was cut by 4 bases and J by 8 bases, with 11 bases left in between. CDR3 in DNA: TGTGCCATCAGTGGACAGCAGTCGGGCTACACCTTC. This translates into CAISGQQSGYTF.

The rearrangement links TRBV2 to TRBJ1-5, with 8 bases fitting TRBD1. Germline CDR1 is SNHLY and CDR2 is FYNNEI. V shed 8 bases, J shed 5 bases, and the junction held 2 bases outside the gene matches. There are 12 residues in the CDR3. The CDR3 coding sequence is TGTGCCAGCGGGACAGGTTATCAGCCCCAGCATTTT. It translates to CASGTGYQPQHF.

The rearrangement links TRBV5-1 to TRBJ2-4; 7 positions match TRBD2. After removal of 0 bases from V and 9 bases from J, the junction contained 6 bases not matched to a gene. The CDR3 extends over 14 amino acids. Germline CDR1 and CDR2: SGHRS and YFSETQ. CDR3: CASSLGGEGTIQYF. CDR3 coding DNA: TGCGCCAGCAGCTTGGGAGGGGAGGGGACCATTCAGTACTTC.

The CDR3 is CASSYGGARRPDTQYF. The CDR3 coding sequence is TGTGCCAGCAGCTACGGAGGAGCGCGACGCCCAGATACGCAGTATTTT. The chain carries TRBV11-3 and TRBJ2-3, with a tentative D call TRBD2 (5 bases). Trimming took 4 bases from V and 4 from J, leaving 18 bases between them. The CDR3 totals 16 residues. Germline V gene lookup returns CDR1 SGHNT and CDR2 YENEEA.

The chain recombines TRBV5-8 with TRBJ1-5; D remains ambiguous. The CDR3 consists of 15 residues. Germline CDR1 reads SGHTS; CDR2 reads YDEGEE. Deletions cut 0 bases from V and 9 bases from J, with 16 bases between. The CDR3 sequence is CASSLVGVTIGPQHF. In DNA, the CDR3 is TGTGCCAGCAGCTTGGTCGGGGTGACTATTGGGCCCCAGCATTTT. The whole variable domain, filled in from reference TRBV5-8 and TRBJ1-5, reads EAGVTQSPTHLIKTRGQQATLRCSPISGHTSVYWYQQALGLGLQFLLWYDEGEERNRGNFPPRFSGRQFPNYSSELNVNALELEDSALYLCASSLVGVTIGPQHFGDGTRLSIL.

The V call is TRBV11-3, the J call TRBJ2-2, with D perhaps TRBD2 (6 bases). With 6 bases removed from V and 5 bases from J, the gap between germline ends came to 19 bases. This CDR3 has 16 residues. Germline loops: CDR1 SGHNT, CDR2 YENEEA. CDR3 DNA sequence: TGTGCCAGCAGTTATACCCGGGACTCATATACCGGGGAGCTGTTTTTT. Protein product: CASSYTRDSYTGELFF.

This clone was seen a few times. The chain joins TRBV7-6 to TRBJ1-1; D is unclear. Per germline, CDR1 SGHVS and CDR2 FNYEAQ. V dropped 4 bases and J dropped 6 bases, with 12 bases sitting between them. The CDR3 totals 13 residues. The CDR3 DNA reads as TGTGCCAGCAGCTATGGGGTCGGGGCTGAAGCTTTCTTT. It translates to CASSYGVGAEAFF.